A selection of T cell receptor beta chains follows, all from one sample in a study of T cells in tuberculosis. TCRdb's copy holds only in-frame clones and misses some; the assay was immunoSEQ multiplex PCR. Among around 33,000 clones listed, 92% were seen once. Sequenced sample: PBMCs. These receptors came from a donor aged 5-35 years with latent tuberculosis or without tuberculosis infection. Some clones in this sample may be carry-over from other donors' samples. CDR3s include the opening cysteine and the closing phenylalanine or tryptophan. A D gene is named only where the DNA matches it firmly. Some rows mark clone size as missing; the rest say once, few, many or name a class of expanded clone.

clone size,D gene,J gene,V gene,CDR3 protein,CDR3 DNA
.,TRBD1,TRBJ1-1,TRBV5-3,CARSSGTDNTEAFF,TGTGCCAGAAGCTCGGGGACAGATAACACTGAAGCTTTCTTT
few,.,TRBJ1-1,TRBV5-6,CASSFYSRDTEAFF,TGTGCCAGCAGCTTCTACAGCAGGGACACTGAAGCTTTCTTT
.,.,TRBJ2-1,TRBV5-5,CASSLGRLPPSSSYNEQFF,TGTGCCAGCAGCTTGGGTAGATTGCCCCCTTCGAGCTCCTACAATGAGCAGTTCTTC
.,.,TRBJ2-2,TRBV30,CAQARGGELFF,TGTGCCCAGGCCCGGGGCGGGGAGCTGTTTTTT
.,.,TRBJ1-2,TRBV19,CASTGGGDGYTF,TGTGCCAGTACCGGGGGAGGGGACGGCTACACCTTC
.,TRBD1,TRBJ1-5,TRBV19,CASSTIQGDNQPQHF,TGTGCCAGTAGTACCATACAGGGGGACAATCAGCCCCAGCATTTT
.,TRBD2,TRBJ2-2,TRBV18,CASSPRTSGGTGELFF,TGTGCCAGCTCACCTAGGACTAGCGGGGGCACCGGGGAGCTGTTTTTT
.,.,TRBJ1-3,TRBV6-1,CASSGGSQGNTIYF,TGTGCCAGCAGTGGCGGGAGCCAAGGAAACACCATATATTTT
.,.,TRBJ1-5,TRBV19,CASSIAGGSNQPQHF,TGTGCCAGTAGTATAGCCGGCGGAAGCAATCAGCCCCAGCATTTT
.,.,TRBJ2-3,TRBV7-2,CASSQIRTDTQYF,TGTGCCAGCAGCCAGATACGCACAGATACGCAGTATTTT
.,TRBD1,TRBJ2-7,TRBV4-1,CASSQDWTGRAYEQYF,TGCGCCAGCAGCCAAGATTGGACAGGGAGAGCCTACGAGCAGTACTTC
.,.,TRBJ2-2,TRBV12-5,CASGLVGQGNTGELFF,TGTGCTAGTGGTTTGGTAGGTCAGGGGAACACCGGGGAGCTGTTTTTT
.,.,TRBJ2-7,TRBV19,CASSIETGSAYEQYF,TGTGCCAGTAGTATTGAGACAGGTTCTGCCTACGAGCAGTACTTC
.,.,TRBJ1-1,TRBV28,CASSFPLGRLMNTEAFF,TGTGCCAGCAGTTTTCCGCTTGGCAGGTTGATGAACACTGAAGCTTTCTTT
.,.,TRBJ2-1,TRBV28,CASTPGGYTYNEQFF,TGTGCCAGCACCCCAGGAGGGTATACCTACAATGAGCAGTTCTTC
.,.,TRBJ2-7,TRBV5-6,CASRGQLSYEQYF,TGTGCCAGCAGGGGACAACTCTCCTACGAGCAGTACTTC
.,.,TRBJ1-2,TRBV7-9,CASSLEEGGGYTF,TGTGCCAGCAGCTTAGAGGAAGGGGGTGGCTACACCTTC
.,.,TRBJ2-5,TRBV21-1,CASGLASGQETQYF,TGTGCCAGCGGGCTGGCTAGCGGACAAGAGACCCAGTACTTC
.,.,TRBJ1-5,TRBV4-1,CASSQDFWNWGGDQPQHF,TGCGCCAGCAGCCAAGATTTTTGGAATTGGGGGGGGGATCAGCCCCAGCATTTT
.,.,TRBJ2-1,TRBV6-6,CASSAYNEQFF,TGTGCCAGCAGTGCGTACAATGAGCAGTTCTTC
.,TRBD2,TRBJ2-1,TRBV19,CASSMGRGGAGEQFF,TGTGCCAGTAGTATGGGTCGGGGAGGGGCAGGGGAGCAGTTCTTC